A single sample gave rise to the 6 T cell receptor beta chains below, sequenced in a study of cytomegalovirus exposure and HLA in healthy donors. Amplification used 60 Vbeta primers and 13 Jbeta primers. Profiling relied on immunoSEQ multiplex PCR, and the TCRdb table lists in-frame clones only, not all of them. There are some 110,000 clones in the sample; around 80% occur only once, and 2.5% to 3.5% lies in the top ten. What was sequenced was PBMCs. These receptors were taken from a woman between 18 and 29 years old in good health and CMV-seropositive.

The chain is built from TRBV5-8 and TRBJ1-5, with no clear D. The CDR3 is 15 amino acids. Germline CDR1 and CDR2: SGHTS and YDEGEE. Trimming removed 2 bases at V and 1 base at J, with 10 bases between. CDR3 region: CASSLSSESNQPQHF. Here the CDR3 DNA reads TGTGCCAGCAGCTTATCTTCAGAAAGCAATCAGCCCCAGCATTTT.

The chain carries TRBV28 and TRBJ2-7; D gene unclear. V was shortened by 6 bases and J by 3 bases, with 15 bases between the two germline ends. This CDR3 spans 14 amino acids. The germline V gene has CDR1 MDHEN and CDR2 SYDVKM. The CDR3 nucleotides are TGTGCCAGCAGCCTCACCCAAGCGCTCTACGAGCAGTACTTC. Protein product: CASSLTQALYEQYF.

This clone appeared once. V is TRBV5-1 and J is TRBJ1-1; no reliable D call. Trimming shortened V by 2 bases and J by 4 bases, and 9 bases separated the two germline ends. This CDR3 is 13 amino acids long. Germline V gene sequence: CDR1 SGHRS, CDR2 YFSETQ. The CDR3 DNA reads as TGCGCCAGCAGCTTAGAGGGCGTCACTGAAGCTTTCTTT. Translation gives CASSLEGVTEAFF.

This clone came up once. The rearrangement uses TRBV7-2 and TRBJ2-7; D might be TRBD2 (6 bases). The CDR3 covers 14 residues. Trimming removed 4 bases at V and 2 bases at J, with 12 bases between. Germline-derived CDR1 and CDR2 are SGHTA and FQGNSA. CDR3 DNA: TGTGCCAGCAGCTCTGATAGCGGAGCCTACGAGCAGTACTTC. Amino acids: CASSSDSGAYEQYF.

The chain employs TRBV19 and TRBJ2-7, with TRBD1 matching 10 bases. After removal of 6 bases from V and 5 bases from J, the junction contained 7 bases not matched to a gene. The CDR3 totals 14 residues. Germline CDR1 and CDR2: LNHDA and SQIVND (reference sequence). In nucleotides, the CDR3 is TGTGCCAGTAGCACGACAGGGGGCAGGAACGAGCAGTACTTC. Translation: CASSTTGGRNEQYF. Combining the CDR3 with reference TRBV19 and TRBJ2-7 gives the whole variable domain DGGITQSPKYLFRKEGQNVTLSCEQNLNHDAMYWYRQDPGQGLRLIYYSQIVNDFQKGDIAEGYSVSREKKESFPLTVTSAQKNPTAFYLCASSTTGGRNEQYFGPGTRLTVT.

As to this clone: At one of its ends the junction is not consistent with the germline gene, which may arise from a read error. V usage is TRBV2 and J usage is TRBJ1-2; 11 bases match TRBD1. This CDR3 contains 15 residues. The germline gives CDR1 SNHLY, CDR2 FYNNEI. CDR3 loop: CASIERTGGVYGYTF. For the CDR3, the DNA is TGTGCCAGCATTGAAAGGACAGGGGGCGTCTATGGCTACACCTTC.